The 19 T cell receptor beta chains presented below share a single source sample, sequenced in a study of T-cell reconstitution after alpha-beta-depleted transplantation in children. Preparation of the TCRbeta library involved a method that used unique molecular identifiers. TCRdb fed the PCR reads into MiXCR, producing one record per CDR3 protein. The table records 450,000 to 550,000 distinct CDR3 sequences, 9.5% to 12% of them present only once. Sequencing used PBMCs, mostly from graft donor cells, obtained 180 days after TCRalphabeta/CD19-depleted stem cell transplant. The origin of the receptors is a female patient between 2 and 15 years old who had a stem cell transplant for aplastic anemia, so the T cells may come from the graft donor.

This clonotype was seen only a few times. The chain is built from TRBV5-1 and TRBJ1-5; D is undetermined. CDR1 is SGHRS, CDR2 YFSETQ, per germline. CDR3 length: 13 amino acids. V shed 0 bases and J shed 6 bases, with 7 bases lying between them. CDR3 sequence (DNA): TGCGCCAGCAGCTTGGAATGGGGTCAGCCCCAGCATTTT. Its translation: CASSLEWGQPQHF. Together with reference TRBV5-1 and TRBJ1-5, the CDR3 gives the full variable domain: KAGVTQTPRYLIKTRGQQVTLSCSPISGHRSVSWYQQTPGQGLQFLFEYFSETQRNKGNFPGRFSGRQFSNSRSEMNVSTLELGDSALYLCASSLEWGQPQHFGDGTRLSIL.

This clonotype was found a few times. This rearrangement joins TRBV6-1 to TRBJ2-7; 9 nucleotides align to TRBD1. This CDR3 has 15 amino acids. V dropped 6 bases and J dropped 2; count of bases not matched to a gene: 8. CDR1 and CDR2 from the germline V gene are MNHNS and SASEGT. The CDR3, as DNA: TGTGCCAGCAGGAACAGGGGGCGAGGAACCTACGAGCAGTACTTC. It translates to CASRNRGRGTYEQYF.

This sequence joins TRBV7-7 and TRBJ1-4; D is unclear. Trimming left V 5 bases short and J 4 bases short, with 20 bases between. This CDR3 has 17 residues. CDR1 and CDR2 (germline): SSHAT, FNYEAQ (reference sequence). The CDR3 spells CASSVRTGPPFNEKLFF. As DNA, the CDR3 is TGTGCCAGCAGCGTCAGGACGGGCCCCCCATTTAATGAAAAACTGTTTTTT.

This clonotype was observed a few times. The chain carries TRBV7-2 and TRBJ1-2, with 8 bases matching TRBD1. The germline CDR1 and CDR2 sequences are SGHTA and FQGNSA. CDR3 length: 15 residues. Trimming took 4 bases from V and 3 from J; bases not matched to a gene: 7. The CDR3 reads CASSSPRQGHYGYTF. The CDR3 nucleotides read TGTGCCAGCAGCTCCCCCAGACAGGGGCACTATGGCTACACCTTC.

In its sample, this clonotype was seen once. The rearrangement links TRBV5-6 to TRBJ2-5, with TRBD1 as a possible D gene (6 bases). V dropped 3 bases and J dropped 2 bases, with 11 bases sitting between them. The CDR3 runs 14 residues. In germline, CDR1 is SGHDT, CDR2 YYEEEE. The CDR3 DNA reads as TGTGCCAGCAGCTCAGGGGATCGGCAAGAGACCCAGTACTTC. Its translation: CASSSGDRQETQYF.

In this sample, this clonotype turned up a few times. The chain carries TRBV24-1 and TRBJ2-2; the match to TRBD1 covers 8 bases. This CDR3 has 19 amino acids. Germline CDR1 reads KGHDR; CDR2 reads SFDVKD. Trimming removed 5 bases from V and 5 bases from J; junction bases left unmatched: 18. The CDR3 DNA sequence: TGTGCCACCAGTGGTGGGGCAGGGGGCGGAGGGAGACGAACCGGGGAGCTGTTTTTT. The encoded protein is CATSGGAGGGGRRTGELFF.

This clonotype was counted a few times. The chain recombines TRBV28 with TRBJ1-4; a possible D gene is TRBD1 (5 bases). The CDR3 consists of 14 residues. Per the germline V gene, CDR1 is MDHEN and CDR2 is SYDVKM. V was trimmed by 1 base and J by 4 bases, leaving 7 bases between them. CDR3 in amino acids: CASSLSDSNEKLFF. CDR3 nucleotide sequence: TGTGCCAGCAGTTTATCCGACAGTAATGAAAAACTGTTTTTT.

This chain joins TRBV7-9 and TRBJ2-4, with 10 bases that match TRBD1. Germline V CDR1 and CDR2: SEHNR, FQNEAQ (reference sequence). The J segment lost 8 bases and the V segment lost 5 bases, leaving 6 bases of the junction unmatched. This CDR3 contains 14 residues. The CDR3 DNA reads TGTGCCAGCAGCGCCGGGACAGGGGTGCACATTCAGTACTTC. Its protein is CASSAGTGVHIQYF. Full variable domain (missing parts from reference TRBV7-9 and TRBJ2-4): DTGVSQNPRHKITKRGQNVTFRCDPISEHNRLYWYRQTLGQGPEFLTYFQNEAQLEKSRLLSDRFSAERPKGSFSTLEIQRTEQGDSAMYLCASSAGTGVHIQYFGAGTRLSVL.

V and J are TRBV5-1 and TRBJ2-7, with D perhaps matching TRBD2 (6 bases). The CDR3 covers 15 residues. Germline V CDR1 and CDR2: SGHRS, YFSETQ. The V gene lost 2 bases and the J gene lost 2 bases, with 14 bases spanning the gap. CDR3 loop: CASSFGLASTYEQYV. CDR3 nucleotides: TGCGCCAGCAGCTTTGGCCTAGCGAGTACCTACGAGCAGTACGTC.

This clonotype was recorded many times. The genes are TRBV6-2 or TRBV6-3 and TRBJ1-5; 11 bases are shared with TRBD1. The CDR3 spans 14 residues. CDR1 and CDR2 (germline): MNHEY, SVGEGT. V dropped 7 bases and J dropped 6; count of bases not matched to a gene: 5. CDR3 bases: TGTGCCAGCATGGACAGGGGGCTCCCTCAGCCCCAGCATTTT. Its translation is CASMDRGLPQPQHF.

Only a few counts were recorded for this clonotype. The chain couples TRBV25-1 to TRBJ2-2; D remains ambiguous. Trimming shortened V by 2 bases and J by 10 bases, and 11 bases separated the two germline ends. The germline V gene has CDR1 MGHDK and CDR2 SYGVNS. This CDR3 region has 13 residues. In nucleotides, the CDR3 is TGTGCCAGCAGTGAAGGGAAGCCGATGGAGCTGTTTTTT. Translation gives CASSEGKPMELFF. Complete variable domain (other parts from reference TRBV25-1 and TRBJ2-2): EADIYQTPRYLVIGTGKKITLECSQTMGHDKMYWYQQDPGMELHLIHYSYGVNSTEKGDLSSESTVSRIRTEHFPLTLESARPSHTSQYLCASSEGKPMELFFGEGSRLTVL.

This sequence joins TRBV20-1 and TRBJ2-2, with a tentative D call TRBD1 (6 bases). Germline loops: CDR1 DFQATT, CDR2 SNEGSKA (reference sequence). Trimming stripped 3 bases from V and 4 bases from J, with 15 bases between. The CDR3 totals 15 residues. The CDR3 loop reads CSARPGTLSTGELFF. The CDR3 DNA reads TGCAGTGCTAGGCCCGGGACATTGAGCACCGGGGAGCTGTTTTTT.

At least ten counts were recorded for this clonotype. This chain connects TRBV29-1 to TRBJ2-7, with D uncertain. The ends were cut back, 4 bases at V and 6 bases at J, with 13 bases in the middle. This CDR3 spans 12 amino acids. Per germline, CDR1 SQVTM and CDR2 ANQGSEA. CDR3 nucleotide sequence: TGCAGCGTTGGGGATAATGGGCGCGAGCAGTACTTC. Translation: CSVGDNGREQYF.

This clonotype was counted a few times. CDR3 loop: CATSVLAGYEQYV. CDR3 DNA sequence: TGTGCCACCAGTGTCCTAGCGGGGTACGAGCAGTACGTC. The chain couples TRBV24-1 to TRBJ2-7; the match to TRBD2 covers 9 bases. The germline CDR1 and CDR2 sequences are KGHDR and SFDVKD. This CDR3 region has 13 residues. V lost 5 bases and J lost 4; bases outside the gene matches: 2.

The chain joins TRBV27 to TRBJ2-1, with D maybe TRBD2 (6 bases). Germline-derived CDR1 and CDR2 are MNHEY and SMNVEV (reference sequence). The V and J ends lost 6 bases and 0 bases respectively, with 12 bases between them. This CDR3 region has 15 residues. CDR3 sequence reads: CASSLAPVSYNEQFF. Written as DNA, the CDR3 is TGTGCCAGCAGCCTAGCGCCCGTCTCCTACAATGAGCAGTTCTTC.

Comments on this clonotype: At one end, the junction sequence differs from germline, possibly due to a read error. The rearrangement joins TRBV12-3 or TRBV12-4 to TRBJ1-2, with D unclear. The CDR3 is made up of 16 amino acids. CDR3 in amino acids: CANSFPDTETNYGYTF. The DNA for the CDR3 is TGTGCCAACAGTTTCCCGGATACAGAAACTAACTATGGCTACACCTTC.

J is TRBJ2-2 and V is TRBV19, with a possible D match to TRBD1 (6 bases). V gave up 7 bases and J gave up 0 bases, with 12 bases separating them. From germline, CDR1 is LNHDA and CDR2 SQIVND (reference sequence). CDR3 length: 15 amino acids. CDR3 sequence reads: CASMKGHSNTGELFF. DNA for the CDR3: TGTGCCAGTATGAAGGGACATTCGAACACCGGGGAGCTGTTTTTT. Combining the CDR3 with reference TRBV19 and TRBJ2-2 gives the whole variable domain DGGITQSPKYLFRKEGQNVTLSCEQNLNHDAMYWYRQDPGQGLRLIYYSQIVNDFQKGDIAEGYSVSREKKESFPLTVTSAQKNPTAFYLCASMKGHSNTGELFFGEGSRLTVL.

The chain uses TRBV2 and TRBJ1-2, with D possibly matching TRBD1 (5 bases). Trimming left V 4 bases short and J 4 bases short, with 10 bases between. The V gene's germline CDR1 is SNHLY and CDR2 FYNNEI. The CDR3 consists of 13 residues. In DNA, the CDR3 is TGTGCCAGCAGTGCAGGGCCCCGCTATGGCTACACCTTC. Protein sequence: CASSAGPRYGYTF.

The CDR3 loop is CASSLWAPKQGSNSGYTF. CDR3 sequence (DNA): TGTGCCAGCAGTTTATGGGCCCCGAAACAGGGGAGTAATTCTGGCTACACCTTC. J is TRBJ1-2 and V is TRBV27; 7 positions match TRBD1. With V trimmed by 1 base and J by 7 bases, 18 bases remained unmatched. Germline V lookup: CDR1 MNHEY, CDR2 SMNVEV (reference sequence). The CDR3 totals 18 residues.